This T cell receptor beta chain was obtained from a study of control samples from healthy donors and cancer patients. Profiled with immunoSEQ multiplex PCR; TCRdb holds only in-frame clones, not every one. The sample carries fewer than 200,000 clones, almost 90% recorded once. This CDR3 is built from 15 residues. The germline gives CDR1 LGHDT, CDR2 YNNKEL (reference sequence). The V and J ends lost 3 bases and 4 bases, in that order; junction bases with no gene match: 4. The chain has TRBV3-1 (or the pseudogene TRBV3-2) and TRBJ1-3; 9 nucleotides align to TRBD1. The sequencing input was blood. This sequence originates from a woman between 50 and 59 years old in good health. In DNA, the CDR3 is TGTGCCAGCAGCCAGGGGACAGGGACAGGAAACACCATATATTTT. Translated: CASSQGTGTGNTIYF.